These T cell receptor beta chains were read from a single sample in a study of OX40 agonist ivuxolimab in advanced cancers. TCRdb keeps only in-frame clones here, not all; method: immunoSEQ multiplex PCR. Among tens of thousands of clones listed, roughly 90% were seen once. Here the sequenced sample was CD4+ or CD8+ T cells sorted from blood, taken in a trial of the OX40 agonist ivuxolimab. The receptors here all came from an adult with an advanced solid tumor such as melanoma, head and neck, liver or kidney cancer. Both conserved end residues are part of each CDR3. Fields, in order: J gene, V gene, CDR3 protein.

TRBJ1-1 | TRBV5-1 | CASSLLGRAGSEAFF
TRBJ1-1 | TRBV5-8 | CASSLAHWGTEAFF
TRBJ1-6 | TRBV6-1 | CASKGGWDSPLHF
TRBJ1-1 | TRBV5-1 | CASTLQGVPVTEAFF
TRBJ2-3 | TRBV28 | CASSSLLLAHSTDTQYF
TRBJ2-5 | TRBV27 | CASSSNRDAKTQYF
TRBJ2-5 | TRBV5-1 | CASNLLGQETQYF
TRBJ1-5 | TRBV18 | CASSPSHGYQPQHF
TRBJ2-1 | TRBV6-1 | CASSEAGYNNEQFF
TRBJ1-2 | TRBV4-1 | CASSQERNGYGYTF
TRBJ1-4 | TRBV5-1 | CASSLIGQELNEKLFF
TRBJ1-5 | TRBV19 | CASSSGRSQPQHF
TRBJ1-6 | TRBV4-1 | CASSQESRVFNSPLHF
TRBJ1-3 | TRBV13 | CASSLLKSSGNTIYF
TRBJ1-2 | TRBV27 | CASSWRGTGEFYGYTF
TRBJ2-3 | TRBV29-1 | CSVDGVAGTSTDTQYF
TRBJ1-3 | TRBV28 | CASGTGTGAGNTIYF
TRBJ1-6 | TRBV4-1 | CASSQAPAGVRGSPLHF
TRBJ2-7 | TRBV6-1 | CASRSQNTYEQYF